One and the same sample provided the 21 T cell receptor beta chains below, sequenced in a study of blood T cell repertoires in COVID-19. The assay was immunoSEQ multiplex PCR, and TCRdb's table has in-frame clones only and misses some. The sample yields about 59,000 clones, about 80% seen once. Sequenced: peripheral blood. All receptors come from an elderly woman with acute or convalescent COVID-19.

The chain employs TRBV5-1 and TRBJ2-6; tentatively, D is TRBD1 (5 bases). V was trimmed by 4 bases and J by 2 bases, leaving 10 bases between them. The CDR3 has 15 amino acids. Germline-derived CDR1 and CDR2 are SGHRS and YFSETQ. DNA of the CDR3: TGCGCCAGCAGCCGACAGCCAGCTGGGGCCAACGTCCTGACTTTC. Amino acid sequence: CASSRQPAGANVLTF.

J is TRBJ2-7 and V is TRBV4-1; no reliable D call. Germline lookup yields CDR1 MGHRA and CDR2 YSYEKL. The length of the CDR3 is 14 residues. The V end lost 6 bases, the J end lost 2 bases, and 14 bases lay between the germline ends. CDR3 in DNA: TGCGCCAGCAGTTCGCCGGGTGGAACCTACGAGCAGTACTTC. Amino acid sequence: CASSSPGGTYEQYF.

The rearrangement links TRBV27 to TRBJ2-1, with 11 bases aligning to TRBD2. CDR1 and CDR2 from the germline V gene are MNHEY and SMNVEV (reference sequence). This CDR3 has 17 amino acids. The V segment lost 0 bases and the J segment 2 bases; nucleotides outside the gene matches: 3. The DNA of the CDR3 is TGTGCCAGCAGTTTATCGGCACTAGCGGGAGCCTACAATGAGCAGTTCTTC. Residues: CASSLSALAGAYNEQFF.

This clone has just one count. The chain links TRBV11-1 to TRBJ1-1, with D possibly TRBD1 on 5 matching bases. Germline lookup yields CDR1 SGHAT and CDR2 FQDESV (reference sequence). Trimming removed 5 bases from V and 10 bases from J, with 26 bases in between. CDR3 length equals 16 residues. The CDR3 DNA reads as TGTGCCAGCAGCGGAACAGGAGGGGATCGAACATATGGAGCTTTCTTT. Amino acid sequence: CASSGTGGDRTYGAFF.

This CDR3 reads CASSFTAGLASVTGELFF. The CDR3, as DNA: TGTGCCAGCAGTTTTACGGCTGGACTAGCGTCAGTAACCGGGGAGCTGTTTTTT. The chain employs TRBV6-2 or TRBV6-3 and TRBJ2-2; 9 bases are shared with TRBD2. V was pared by 4 bases and J by 5 bases, with 14 bases of the junction left unmatched. CDR3 size: 18 residues. Germline V gene sequence: CDR1 MNHEY, CDR2 SVGEGT.

This chain uses TRBV7-8 with TRBJ2-2; 8 bases fit TRBD1. After removal of 1 base from V and 4 bases from J, the junction contained 5 bases not matched to a gene. The CDR3 is 16 amino acids. Germline V CDR1 and CDR2: SGHVS, FQNEAQ. CDR3 nucleotides: TGTGCCAGCAGCTTAGTGGGCAGGGGGCCCACCGGGGAGCTGTTTTTT. Protein sequence: CASSLVGRGPTGELFF.

This chain connects TRBV29-1 to TRBJ2-3; 8 bases line up with TRBD2. V trimming: 6 bases; J trimming: 4 bases; junction bases outside the gene matches: 9. The CDR3 is 14 amino acids. Germline V lookup: CDR1 SQVTM, CDR2 ANQGSEA. CDR3 bases: TGCAGCGTCGACGGGGGGGCCCAACCAGATACGCAGTATTTT. Translating gives CSVDGGAQPDTQYF.

This chain uses TRBV29-1 with TRBJ1-2; 7 bases are a match to TRBD1. This CDR3 is built from 18 residues. Germline lookup yields CDR1 SQVTM and CDR2 ANQGSEA. Germline trimming cut 3 bases from V and 4 bases from J; bases unmatched to any gene: 20. This chain's CDR3 is CSVEAIYLTGDALYGYTF. The CDR3 DNA follows: TGCAGCGTTGAGGCGATATACCTTACAGGGGACGCCCTCTATGGCTACACCTTC.

The CDR3 region is CASSEAQPGQVKGGQPQHF. In DNA, the CDR3 is TGTGCCAGCAGTGAAGCGCAGCCGGGACAGGTGAAGGGAGGCCAGCCCCAGCATTTT. V gene TRBV6-1 combines with J gene TRBJ1-5; 8 bases map to TRBD1. This CDR3 region has 19 residues. Germline values: CDR1 MNHNS, CDR2 SASEGT. After removal of 0 bases from V and 7 bases from J, the junction contained 17 bases not matched to a gene.

V gene TRBV19 combines with J gene TRBJ2-3, with 8 bases identical to TRBD1. CDR1 is LNHDA and CDR2 is SQIVND in the germline V gene (reference sequence). V dropped 5 bases and J dropped 5; count of bases not matched to a gene: 12. This CDR3 comprises 16 residues. The CDR3 sequence: CASSFRTGPSRDTQYF. The CDR3 region has the DNA TGTGCCAGTAGTTTCCGGACAGGGCCGTCCCGAGATACGCAGTATTTT.

This rearrangement joins TRBV28 to TRBJ2-7, with D maybe TRBD2 (6 bases). V lost 9 bases to trimming and J lost 7 bases, with 25 bases between them. Germline V CDR1 and CDR2: MDHEN, SYDVKM. This CDR3 is built from 15 residues. CDR3 region: CASYRGGISLGEQYF. As DNA, the CDR3 is TGTGCCAGTTACAGAGGAGGGATCAGTTTGGGGGAGCAGTACTTC.

The V gene is TRBV3-1 (or the pseudogene TRBV3-2), the J gene TRBJ1-1; TRBD1 might be the D (5 bases). The germline V and J ends were trimmed by 1 base and 3 bases, with 6 bases remaining between them. This CDR3 is 13 amino acids long. Germline CDR1 is LGHDT and CDR2 is YNNKEL (reference sequence). CDR3 in amino acids: CASSQGGDTEAFF. The CDR3 DNA reads as TGTGCCAGCAGCCAAGGGGGGGACACTGAAGCTTTCTTT.

V is TRBV9 and J is TRBJ2-1; 10 nucleotides match TRBD2. CDR1 SGDLS and CDR2 YYNGEE come from the germline V gene. The CDR3 is 17 amino acids. V trimming: 3 bases; J trimming: 4 bases; junction bases outside the gene matches: 10. CDR3 amino acids: CASSDRLSGGSYNEQFF. The CDR3 region has the DNA TGTGCCAGCAGCGACCGTCTTAGCGGGGGGAGTTACAATGAGCAGTTCTTC.

This clone was seen only once. V and J are TRBV27 and TRBJ2-7, with 7 bases that match TRBD2. V dropped 8 bases and J dropped 7; count of bases not matched to a gene: 14. The CDR3 length is 14 residues. Germline loops: CDR1 MNHEY, CDR2 SMNVEV (reference sequence). The CDR3 bases are TGTGCCAGCTCCGGGAGGAGGGGCTCTTGGGAGCAGTACTTC. Its protein product is CASSGRRGSWEQYF.

The count of this clone is one. The rearrangement links TRBV23-1 to TRBJ1-6; D possibly corresponds to TRBD1 (6 bases). TRBV23-1 is an ORF; its function is uncertain. Trimming left V 4 bases short and J 8 bases short, with 18 bases between. This CDR3 contains 16 residues. The CDR3 spells CASSLYPTGRDSPLHF. As DNA, the CDR3 is TGCGCCAGCAGTCTCTACCCCACAGGGAGGGATTCACCCCTCCACTTT.

The V and J genes are TRBV5-4 and TRBJ2-1; 10 nucleotides agree with TRBD2. J gave up 5 bases and V 2 bases, and 4 bases lay outside the gene matches. The CDR3 is 15 amino acids. Germline CDR1 SGHNT, CDR2 YYREEE (reference sequence). In nucleotides, the CDR3 is TGTGCCAGCAGCTTAAGAAGCGGGGGGGACAATGAGCAGTTCTTC. Translation: CASSLRSGGDNEQFF.

V usage is TRBV7-2 and J usage is TRBJ2-7, with D tentatively TRBD1 (5 bases). V was shortened by 6 bases and J by 4 bases, with 10 bases between the two germline ends. Germline V gene data show CDR1 as SGHTA and CDR2 as FQGNSA. CDR3 length: 12 residues. Here the CDR3 reads CASRRDSYEQYF. The CDR3 bases are TGTGCCAGCAGGCGTGACAGTTACGAGCAGTACTTC. The full variable domain, with the rest looked up from reference TRBV7-2 and TRBJ2-7, is GAGVSQSPSNKVTEKGKDVELRCDPISGHTALYWYRQSLGQGLEFLIYFQGNSAPDKSGLPSDRFSAERTGGSVSTLTIQRTQQEDSAVYLCASRRDSYEQYFGPGTRLTVT.

The J gene is TRBJ2-2, the V gene TRBV7-8; 8 nucleotides line up with TRBD2. J gave up 4 bases and V 5 bases, and 12 bases lay outside the gene matches. The CDR3 runs 17 residues. Germline CDR1 and CDR2: SGHVS and FQNEAQ. CDR3 DNA sequence: TGTGCCAGCAGCCCCTCCATTATCGGGGGGGTCACCGGGGAGCTGTTTTTT. Its translation is CASSPSIIGGVTGELFF.

The V call is TRBV19, the J call TRBJ1-1; the D gene is possibly TRBD1 (6 bases). The germline V gene has CDR1 LNHDA and CDR2 SQIVND (reference sequence). V was pared by 3 bases and J by 5 bases, with 13 bases between. This CDR3 contains 14 residues. This chain's CDR3 is CASSIRGAGTEAFF. CDR3 coding DNA: TGTGCCAGTAGTATTCGGGGGGCCGGGACTGAAGCTTTCTTT.

This sequence joins TRBV6-6 and TRBJ2-7, with TRBD2 as a possible D gene (6 bases). Germline V gene data show CDR1 as MNHNY and CDR2 as SVGAGI (reference sequence). The ends were cut back, 6 bases at V and 4 bases at J, with 16 bases in the middle. The CDR3 length is 14 residues. DNA of the CDR3: TGTGCCAGCAGCCCCGGGACTCAAAAATACGAGCAGTACTTC. Translating gives CASSPGTQKYEQYF.

This chain connects TRBV9 to TRBJ2-1; 13 bases match TRBD2. The V and J ends lost 0 bases and 0 bases, in that order; junction bases with no gene match: 9. This CDR3 is 20 amino acids long. The germline V gene has CDR1 SGDLS and CDR2 YYNGEE. The CDR3 DNA is TGTGCCAGCAGCGTAGCCCGGACTAGCGGGGGCCCGAGCTCCTACAATGAGCAGTTCTTC. It specifies CASSVARTSGGPSSYNEQFF. The complete variable domain, with remaining parts taken from reference TRBV9 and TRBJ2-1, reads DSGVTQTPKHLITATGQRVTLRCSPRSGDLSVYWYQQSLDQGLQFLIQYYNGEERAKGNILERFSAQQFPDLHSELNLSSLELGDSALYFCASSVARTSGGPSSYNEQFFGPGTRLTVL.